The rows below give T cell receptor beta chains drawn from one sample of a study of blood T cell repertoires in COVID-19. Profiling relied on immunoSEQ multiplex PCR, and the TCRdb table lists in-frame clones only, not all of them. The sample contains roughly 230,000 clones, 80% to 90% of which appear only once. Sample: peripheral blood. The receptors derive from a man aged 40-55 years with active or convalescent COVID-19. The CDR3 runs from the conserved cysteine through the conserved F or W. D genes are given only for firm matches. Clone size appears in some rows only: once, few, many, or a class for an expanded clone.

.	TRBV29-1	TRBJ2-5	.	TGCAGCGTTGCCGTTTCTAACCAAGAGACCCAGTACTTC	CSVAVSNQETQYF
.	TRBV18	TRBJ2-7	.	TGTGCCAGCTCACCACCCGGGCCAACTCGGGGCGAGCAGTACTTC	CASSPPGPTRGEQYF
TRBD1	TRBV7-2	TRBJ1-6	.	TGTGCCAGCAGCTTAGGTGGAGGGGGCGGTTCACCCCTCCACTTT	CASSLGGGGGSPLHF
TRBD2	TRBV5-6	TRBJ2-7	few	TGTGCCAGCAGCTTGGTTTGGGGGAGGGCATTCCACTTC	CASSLVWGRAFHF
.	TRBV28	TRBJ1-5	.	TGTGCCAGCAGTTTGGGGGGCGGGAGGAATCAGCCCCAGCATTTT	CASSLGGGRNQPQHF
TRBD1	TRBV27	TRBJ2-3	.	TGTGCCAGCAGTCCGACAGGGTTAAATACGCAGTATTTT	CASSPTGLNTQYF
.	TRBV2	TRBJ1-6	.	TGTGCCAGCACCCCAGGAGGGTCACCCCTCCACTTT	CASTPGGSPLHF
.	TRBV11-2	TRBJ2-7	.	TGTGCCAGCAGCTTAGTCGAGGGCCCCTACGAGCAGTACTTC	CASSLVEGPYEQYF
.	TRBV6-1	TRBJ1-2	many	TGTGCCAGCAGTGAAACTGCCGCCAGGGGATCCCATGGCTACACCTTC	CASSETAARGSHGYTF
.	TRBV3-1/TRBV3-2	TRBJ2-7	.	TGTGCCAGCAGCCAAGATGTCCCGGGGGGCGCGTATTACGAGCAGTACTTC	CASSQDVPGGAYYEQYF
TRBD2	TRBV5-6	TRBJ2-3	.	TGTGCCAGCAGCTTGGGTATTGGCGGGGGGGCAGATACGCAGTATTTT	CASSLGIGGGADTQYF
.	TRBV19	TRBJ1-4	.	TGTGCCAGTACTCACAGGGATGAAAAACTGTTTTTT	CASTHRDEKLFF
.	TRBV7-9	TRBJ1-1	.	TGTGCCAGCAGCTTACTTCAGGGCACTGAAGCTTTCTTT	CASSLLQGTEAFF
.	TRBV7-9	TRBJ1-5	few	TGTGCCAGCAGCGGCCCGCCCTCGGACAGCCTGAGCAATCAGCCCCAGCATTTT	CASSGPPSDSLSNQPQHF
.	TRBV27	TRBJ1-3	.	TGTGCCAGCAGGCGTGAGGGCTCTGGAAACACCATATATTTT	CASRREGSGNTIYF
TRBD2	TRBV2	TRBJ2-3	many	TGTGCCAGCACGGGAACTAGCGGATACACAGATACGCAGTATTTT	CASTGTSGYTDTQYF
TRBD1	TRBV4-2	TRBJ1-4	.	TGTGCCAGCAGCCAAGATGGGACAGCAGGATTAAATGAAAAACTGTTTTTT	CASSQDGTAGLNEKLFF
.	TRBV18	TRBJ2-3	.	TGTGCCAGCTCACCGGACTATCTCGATACGCAGTATTTT	CASSPDYLDTQYF
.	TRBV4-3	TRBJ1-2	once	TGCGCCAGCAGCCAAGAGGTTGGACAGTTCTATGGCTACACCTTC	CASSQEVGQFYGYTF
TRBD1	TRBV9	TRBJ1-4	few	TGTGCCAGCAGCGTAGGGACAGGGGCGATTAATGAAAAACTGTTTTTT	CASSVGTGAINEKLFF
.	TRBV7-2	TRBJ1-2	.	TGTGCCAGCAGCGACTGGGACGGCGGGGATGGCTACACCTTC	CASSDWDGGDGYTF
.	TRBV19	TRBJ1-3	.	TGTGCCAGTAGTATAGCGGGGGGTACAGGAAACACCATATATTTT	CASSIAGGTGNTIYF
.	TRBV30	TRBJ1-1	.	TGTGCCTGGAGCCGTCCCTGGGGGGAACAAAATGAAGCTTTCTTT	CAWSRPWGEQNEAFF
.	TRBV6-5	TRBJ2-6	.	TGTGCCAGCAGACAGGGCTTCTCTGGGGCCAACGTCCTGACTTTC	CASRQGFSGANVLTF
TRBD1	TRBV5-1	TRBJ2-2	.	TGCGCCAGCAGCTCGGGACAGGGGGCAACCGGGGAGCTGTTTTTT	CASSSGQGATGELFF
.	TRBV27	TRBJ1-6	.	TGTGCCAGCAGTTCGTCTGGGGGGTATAATTCACCCCTCCACTTT	CASSSSGGYNSPLHF
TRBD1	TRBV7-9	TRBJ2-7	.	TGTGCCAGCAGCATAGGACAGGGGGCAAACGAGCAGTACTTC	CASSIGQGANEQYF
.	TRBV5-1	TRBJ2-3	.	TGCGCCAGCAGCGGGACTAGCACAGATACGCAGTATTTT	CASSGTSTDTQYF
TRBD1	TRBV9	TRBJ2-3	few	TGTGCCAGCAGCGCAGGACAGGGCACAGATACGCAGTATTTT	CASSAGQGTDTQYF
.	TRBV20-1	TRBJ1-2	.	TGCAGTGCTAGTGCGACGGGATCCTATGGCTACACCTTC	CSASATGSYGYTF
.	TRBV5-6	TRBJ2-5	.	TGTGCCAGCAGCTTCTATGGAGGGGGCTCCCGGGAGACCCAGTACTTC	CASSFYGGGSRETQYF
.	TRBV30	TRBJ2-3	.	TGTGCCTGGAGTCCCCTCGCAGATACGCAGTATTTT	CAWSPLADTQYF
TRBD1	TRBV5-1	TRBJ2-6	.	TGCGCCAGCAGCTTGGGGACAGGGGCCTATTCTGGGGCCAACGTCCTGACTTTC	CASSLGTGAYSGANVLTF
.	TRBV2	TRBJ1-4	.	TGTGCCAGCGGGGACCCCGGGGGTGAAAAACTGTTTTTT	CASGDPGGEKLFF
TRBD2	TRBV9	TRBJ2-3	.	TGTGCCAGCAGCGTAGCAGCGGGAGATAGCACAGATACGCAGTATTTT	CASSVAAGDSTDTQYF
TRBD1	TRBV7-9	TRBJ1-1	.	TGTGCCAGCAGCTCGGGACAGGGGGTCGGCGGCCTTGAAGCTTTCTTT	CASSSGQGVGGLEAFF
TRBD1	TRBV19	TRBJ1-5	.	TGTGCCAGTAGTATTATTTCCGAGACAGGGGGAATACATCAGCCCCAGCATTTT	CASSIISETGGIHQPQHF
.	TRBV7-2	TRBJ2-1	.	TGTGCCAGCAGCCCCTCCGGGTTAGTCGGCTACAATGAGCAGTTCTTC	CASSPSGLVGYNEQFF
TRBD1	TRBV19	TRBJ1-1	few	TGTGCCAGTAGCCTATCGCCAGGGGGCACTGAAGCTTTCTTT	CASSLSPGGTEAFF
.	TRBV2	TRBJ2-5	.	TGTGCCAGCAGAAGGTCACAGGGAGGGGAGACCCAGTACTTC	CASRRSQGGETQYF
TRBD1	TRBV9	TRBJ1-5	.	TGTGCCAGCAGCCGGACAGGGGCCGAGAATCAGCCCCAGCATTTT	CASSRTGAENQPQHF
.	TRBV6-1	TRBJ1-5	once	TGTGCCAGCAGTGAACCCAGAACCCGCAATCAGCCCCAGCATTTT	CASSEPRTRNQPQHF